These 27 T cell receptor beta chains originate from one sample sequenced in a study of blood T cell repertoires in COVID-19. Assay used: immunoSEQ multiplex PCR; TCRdb lists only in-frame clones, some missing. The sample has about 210,000 clones; 80% to 85% are singletons. Input material: PBMCs or T cells enriched from blood (not recorded which). These receptors came from a woman aged 50 to 60 with acute COVID-19.

The gene calls are TRBV1 and TRBJ2-2; the table's D call, TRBD2, was not checked against the DNA. TRBV1 is tagged as a pseudogene. The CDR3 runs to 17 residues. CDR3 region: CTSSQDPREGNPGELFF. The CDR3 DNA is TGCACCAGCAGCCAAGATCCCCGGGAGGGGAATCCCGGGGAGCTGTTTTTT.

A note on this clone: Other DNA variants within this sample encode the same CDR3. This rearrangement joins TRBV11-2 to TRBJ2-7, with a tentative D call TRBD2 (7 bases). V gave up 3 bases and J gave up 6 bases, with 12 bases separating them. The CDR3 extends over 13 amino acids. The germline gives CDR1 SGHAT, CDR2 FQNNGV. CDR3: CASSFLRGGEQYF. Here the CDR3 DNA reads TGTGCCAGCAGCTTCTTGAGGGGGGGCGAGCAGTACTTC.

The J gene is TRBJ2-1, the V gene TRBV19; a possible D gene is TRBD1 (5 bases). Per the germline V gene, CDR1 is LNHDA and CDR2 is SQIVND (reference sequence). V shed 8 bases and J shed 3 bases, with 11 bases lying between them. The CDR3 sequence is 13 residues long. CDR3 loop: CASRDRFYNEQFF. CDR3 DNA sequence: TGTGCCAGTCGCGACAGATTCTACAATGAGCAGTTCTTC. The whole variable domain, filled in from reference TRBV19 and TRBJ2-1, reads DGGITQSPKYLFRKEGQNVTLSCEQNLNHDAMYWYRQDPGQGLRLIYYSQIVNDFQKGDIAEGYSVSREKKESFPLTVTSAQKNPTAFYLCASRDRFYNEQFFGPGTRLTVL.

The chain is built from TRBV10-3 and TRBJ2-5; D may be TRBD2 (6 bases). The germline V and J ends were trimmed by 0 bases and 5 bases, with 13 bases remaining between them. CDR3 length: 15 amino acids. Germline values: CDR1 ENHRY, CDR2 SYGVKD. The CDR3 DNA is TGTGCCATCAGTGAGTCCCAGGTCCGGGGGGAGACCCAGTACTTC. Translation: CAISESQVRGETQYF.

V gene TRBV5-5 combines with J gene TRBJ2-3, with D possibly matching TRBD2 (6 bases). Per the germline V gene, CDR1 is SGHKS and CDR2 is YYEKEE (reference sequence). The CDR3 is made up of 16 amino acids. Trimming left V 4 bases short and J 2 bases short, with 17 bases between. The CDR3 region has the DNA TGTGCCAGCAGCGTATTTAGCGGAGCGTTCACAGATACGCAGTATTTT. Translating it yields CASSVFSGAFTDTQYF.

CDR3 DNA: TGCGCCAGCAGCCAAGGTCGCAGGGTTACGGAGACCCAGTACTTC. Protein sequence: CASSQGRRVTETQYF. The chain carries TRBV4-3 and TRBJ2-5; maybe TRBD1 (5 bases). CDR1 and CDR2 (germline): LGHNA, YSLEER. This CDR3 is built from 15 residues. V lost 1 base and J lost 5, with 14 bases in between.

The chain uses TRBV6-5 and TRBJ1-1; D remains ambiguous. The germline CDR1 and CDR2 sequences are MNHEY and SVGAGI. V lost 6 bases and J 0 bases, leaving 8 bases between the germline ends. The CDR3 extends over 13 amino acids. The CDR3 DNA sequence: TGTGCCAGCAGCCAACAGTTGAACACTGAAGCTTTCTTT. Encoded protein: CASSQQLNTEAFF.

This chain uses TRBV23-1 with TRBJ2-7, with 7 bases lining up with TRBD2. TRBV23-1 is reported as an ORF; its role is uncertain. V was pared by 2 bases and J by 0 bases, with 7 bases of the junction left unmatched. CDR3 size: 16 residues. CDR3 amino acids: CASSQTASGSSYEQYF. The CDR3 DNA reads as TGCGCCAGCAGTCAAACAGCTAGCGGATCCTCCTACGAGCAGTACTTC.

The chain is built from TRBV6-2 or TRBV6-3 and TRBJ1-6; D unresolved. Germline values: CDR1 MNHEY, CDR2 SVGEGT. This CDR3 comprises 15 residues. V shed 2 bases and J shed 10 bases, with 15 bases lying between them. In DNA form, the CDR3 reads TGTGCCAGCAGTTACATAGCGGCGGACGTCTCACCCCTCCACTTT. Translating gives CASSYIAADVSPLHF.

V and J are TRBV10-3 and TRBJ2-1; tentative D call: TRBD2 (7 bases). In germline, CDR1 is ENHRY, CDR2 SYGVKD. V gave up 3 bases and J gave up 8 bases, with 20 bases separating them. The CDR3 totals 16 residues. The CDR3 sequence: CAISDTGTTLRDEQFF. CDR3 nucleotides: TGTGCCATCAGTGATACAGGGACTACCCTACGCGATGAGCAGTTCTTC.

The V call is TRBV5-5, the J call TRBJ1-2, with 10 nucleotides matching TRBD1. CDR1 and CDR2 from the germline V gene are SGHKS and YYEKEE (reference sequence). Unmatched junction bases numbered 5, after V lost 4 bases and J lost 8 bases. The CDR3 contains 13 residues. CDR3 residues: CASSRQGASGYTF. CDR3 in DNA: TGTGCCAGCAGCCGACAGGGGGCTAGCGGCTACACCTTC.

The genes are TRBV19 and TRBJ1-4, with D perhaps TRBD1 (5 bases). Germline lookup yields CDR1 LNHDA and CDR2 SQIVND (reference sequence). The CDR3 has 14 residues. Deletions cut 8 bases from V and 4 bases from J, with 14 bases between. In nucleotides, the CDR3 is TGTGCCAGTGGGGACTCGGGATTTAATGAAAAACTGTTTTTT. This gives the protein CASGDSGFNEKLFF.

V gene TRBV18 combines with J gene TRBJ2-5, with 14 nucleotides matching TRBD2. Trimming cost V 3 bases and J 3 bases; bases outside gene matches: 0. Germline CDR1 reads KGHSH; CDR2 reads LQKENI. This CDR3 comprises 15 residues. The CDR3: CASSPGLAGEETQYF. In DNA form, the CDR3 reads TGTGCCAGCTCACCGGGACTAGCGGGAGAAGAGACCCAGTACTTC. The full variable domain, in which reference TRBV18 and TRBJ2-5 provide the parts outside the CDR3, is NAGVMQNPRHLVRRRGQEARLRCSPMKGHSHVYWYRQLPEEGLKFMVYLQKENIIDESGMPKERFSAEFPKEGPSILRIQQVVRGDSAAYFCASSPGLAGEETQYFGPGTRLLVL.

This clone was recorded a few times. This chain joins TRBV28 and TRBJ1-1; D might be TRBD1 (5 bases). Trimming took 3 bases from V and 3 from J, leaving 14 bases between them. This CDR3 is 15 amino acids long. Germline lookup yields CDR1 MDHEN and CDR2 SYDVKM. CDR3 in DNA: TGTGCCAGCAGTTTTTTAGGCAGGGTGGACACTGAAGCTTTCTTT. Translated, it gives CASSFLGRVDTEAFF.

This clone has only a few counts. The V call is TRBV5-1, the J call TRBJ2-3, with 10 positions matching TRBD2. The J segment lost 4 bases and the V segment lost 4 bases, leaving 12 bases of the junction unmatched. The V gene's germline CDR1 is SGHRS and CDR2 YFSETQ. This CDR3 has 17 amino acids. This CDR3 reads CASSVGIAGGTADTQYF. CDR3 nucleotide sequence: TGCGCCAGCAGCGTCGGAATAGCGGGGGGTACAGCAGATACGCAGTATTTT.

CDR3 nucleotide sequence: TGTGCCAGCAGATATAGCGGGGGGCCACTCAATGAGCAGTTCTTC. This codes for CASRYSGGPLNEQFF. This sequence joins TRBV11-2 and TRBJ2-1; 10 positions match TRBD2. CDR1 is SGHAT and CDR2 is FQNNGV in the germline V gene. V lost 6 bases to trimming and J lost 6 bases; unmatched junction nucleotides: 8. This CDR3 is built from 15 residues.

V is TRBV19 and J is TRBJ1-2, with 7 bases identical to TRBD1. Trimming took 6 bases from V and 2 from J; bases not matched to a gene: 15. The CDR3 runs to 17 residues. Per germline, CDR1 LNHDA and CDR2 SQIVND (reference sequence). The CDR3 sequence is CASRLLPLTGTNYGYTF. The CDR3 DNA follows: TGTGCCAGTAGGCTCCTCCCGTTGACAGGGACCAACTATGGCTACACCTTC.

V usage is TRBV4-3 and J usage is TRBJ1-4; D perhaps matches TRBD1 (5 bases). CDR1 is LGHNA, CDR2 YSLEER, per germline. The germline V and J ends were trimmed by 1 base and 7 bases, with 13 bases remaining between them. CDR3 length equals 15 residues. The CDR3: CASSQAGAGGEKLFF. Here the CDR3 DNA reads TGCGCCAGCAGCCAAGCTGGGGCGGGGGGTGAAAAACTGTTTTTT.

J is TRBJ2-7 and V is TRBV19, with a weak D call TRBD1 (5 bases). This CDR3 spans 14 amino acids. In germline, CDR1 is LNHDA, CDR2 SQIVND (reference sequence). V lost 1 base to trimming and J lost 2 bases, with 9 bases between them. In nucleotides, the CDR3 is TGTGCCAGTAGTATAGTTCCAGGGCCCTACGAGCAGTACTTC. Protein product: CASSIVPGPYEQYF.

This CDR3 is CASSIYRGPECYGYTF. The CDR3 DNA is TGTGCCAGCAGCATCTACAGGGGGCCGGAGTGCTATGGCTACACCTTC. The chain links TRBV21-1 to TRBJ1-2; the D call in the table, TRBD1, was not verified against the DNA. TRBV21-1 is a listed pseudogene. This CDR3 is built from 16 residues.

The CDR3 DNA reads TGTGCCAGCAGCAAAGGGCCAGAAACCCCGGCTAAGGGGGACGAGCAGTACTTC. Amino acid sequence: CASSKGPETPAKGDEQYF. The chain combines TRBV21-1 with TRBJ2-7; TRBD1, the table's D call, lacks a check against the DNA. TRBV21-1 counts as a pseudogene. The length of the CDR3 is 18 residues.

A few counts support this clone. The genes are TRBV5-1 and TRBJ1-4; D is undetermined. CDR3 length equals 13 residues. The V and J ends lost 0 bases and 5 bases respectively, with 5 bases between them. CDR1 is SGHRS and CDR2 is YFSETQ in the germline V gene. The CDR3 loop reads CASSLGPNEKLFF. Written as DNA, the CDR3 is TGCGCCAGCAGCTTGGGGCCAAATGAAAAACTGTTTTTT.

The CDR3, as DNA: TGCGCCAGCAGCTTGGATCTGGGGGCCAATTCACCCCTCCACTTT. The encoded protein is CASSLDLGANSPLHF. This chain uses TRBV5-1 with TRBJ1-6; TRBD1 might be the D (6 bases). Per the germline V gene, CDR1 is SGHRS and CDR2 is YFSETQ. The CDR3 extends over 15 amino acids. V was clipped by 0 bases and J by 7 bases, with 11 bases between them. Combining the CDR3 with reference TRBV5-1 and TRBJ1-6 gives the whole variable domain KAGVTQTPRYLIKTRGQQVTLSCSPISGHRSVSWYQQTPGQGLQFLFEYFSETQRNKGNFPGRFSGRQFSNSRSEMNVSTLELGDSALYLCASSLDLGANSPLHFGNGTRLTVT.

The gene calls are TRBV30 and TRBJ2-5; 9 bases fit TRBD2. Per the germline V gene, CDR1 is GTSNPN and CDR2 is SVGIG (reference sequence). CDR3 size: 12 residues. The CDR3 DNA follows: TGTGGAGCTAGCGGGAATCAAGAGACCCAGTACTTC. Amino acid sequence: CGASGNQETQYF.

This chain uses TRBV10-3 with TRBJ2-5, with D tentatively TRBD2 (6 bases). The CDR3 covers 13 residues. Germline V lookup: CDR1 ENHRY, CDR2 SYGVKD. Trimming stripped 0 bases from V and 7 bases from J, with 9 bases between. The CDR3, as DNA: TGTGCCATCAGTGAGTCGTGGGGGGTGACCCAGTACTTC. Its protein product is CAISESWGVTQYF.

This chain links TRBV24-1 with TRBJ2-1; D not certain. The V gene's germline CDR1 is KGHDR and CDR2 SFDVKD. The CDR3 sequence is 14 residues long. The V gene lost 5 bases and the J gene lost 5 bases, with 12 bases spanning the gap. The CDR3 bases are TGTGCCACCAGTGCGGTCTTCCCCCACAATGAGCAGTTCTTC. Its translation: CATSAVFPHNEQFF.

V and J are TRBV4-1 and TRBJ2-1, with 9 nucleotides matching TRBD1. Trimming removed 4 bases from V and 8 bases from J; junction bases left unmatched: 15. CDR3 length: 17 residues. Looked up from germline, CDR1 is MGHRA and CDR2 is YSYEKL. The CDR3 region has the DNA TGCGCCAGCAGCCCACTCGCTTACAGGGGGCTTACGGATGAGCAGTTCTTC. This translates into CASSPLAYRGLTDEQFF.